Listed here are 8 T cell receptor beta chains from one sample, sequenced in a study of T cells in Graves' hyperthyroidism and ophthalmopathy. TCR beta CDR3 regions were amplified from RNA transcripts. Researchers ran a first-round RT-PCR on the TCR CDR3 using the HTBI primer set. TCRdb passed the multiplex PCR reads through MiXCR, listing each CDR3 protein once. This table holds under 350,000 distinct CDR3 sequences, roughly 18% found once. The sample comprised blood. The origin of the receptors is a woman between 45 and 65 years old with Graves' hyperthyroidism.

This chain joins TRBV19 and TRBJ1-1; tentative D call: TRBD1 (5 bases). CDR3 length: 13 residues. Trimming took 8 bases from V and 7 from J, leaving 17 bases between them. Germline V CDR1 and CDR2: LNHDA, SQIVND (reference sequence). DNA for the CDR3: TGTGCCAGTCACCGGGACCCGGGAATTGAAGCTTTCTTT. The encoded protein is CASHRDPGIEAFF.

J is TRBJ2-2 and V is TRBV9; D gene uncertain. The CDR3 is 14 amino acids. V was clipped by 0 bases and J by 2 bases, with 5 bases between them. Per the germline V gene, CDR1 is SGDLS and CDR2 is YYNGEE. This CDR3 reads CASSVDRNTGELFF. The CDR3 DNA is TGTGCCAGCAGCGTAGACCGAAACACCGGGGAGCTGTTTTTT.

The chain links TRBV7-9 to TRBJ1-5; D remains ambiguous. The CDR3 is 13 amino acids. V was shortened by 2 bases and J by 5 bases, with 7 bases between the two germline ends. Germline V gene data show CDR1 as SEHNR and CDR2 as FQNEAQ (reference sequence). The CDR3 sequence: CASSLMVDQPQHF. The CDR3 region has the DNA TGTGCCAGCAGCTTAATGGTAGATCAGCCCCAGCATTTT.

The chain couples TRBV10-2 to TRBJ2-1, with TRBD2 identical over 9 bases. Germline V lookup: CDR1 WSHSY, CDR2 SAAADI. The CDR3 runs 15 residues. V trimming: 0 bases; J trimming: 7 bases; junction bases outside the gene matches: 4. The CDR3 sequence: CASSESREGLNEQFF. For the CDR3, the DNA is TGCGCCAGCAGTGAGTCGCGGGAGGGCTTAAATGAGCAGTTCTTC.

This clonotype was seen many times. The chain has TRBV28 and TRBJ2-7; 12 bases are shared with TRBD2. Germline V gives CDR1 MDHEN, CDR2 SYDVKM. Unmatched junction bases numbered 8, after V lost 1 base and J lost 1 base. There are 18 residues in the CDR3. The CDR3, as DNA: TGTGCCAGCAGTTTATCCCCCTCAACTAGCGGGGGGTCCTACGAGCAGTACTTC. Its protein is CASSLSPSTSGGSYEQYF.

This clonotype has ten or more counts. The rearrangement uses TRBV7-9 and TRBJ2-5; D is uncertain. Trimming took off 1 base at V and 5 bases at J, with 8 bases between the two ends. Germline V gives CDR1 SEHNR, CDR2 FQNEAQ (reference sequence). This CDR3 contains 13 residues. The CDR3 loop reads CASSLGLGETQYF. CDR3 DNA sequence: TGTGCCAGCAGCTTAGGTCTGGGGGAGACCCAGTACTTC.

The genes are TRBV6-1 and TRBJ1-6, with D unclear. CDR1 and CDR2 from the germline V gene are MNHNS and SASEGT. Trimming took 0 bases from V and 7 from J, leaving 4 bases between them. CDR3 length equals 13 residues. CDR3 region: CASSEAGNSPLHF. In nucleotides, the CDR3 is TGTGCCAGCAGTGAAGCGGGAAATTCACCCCTCCACTTT.

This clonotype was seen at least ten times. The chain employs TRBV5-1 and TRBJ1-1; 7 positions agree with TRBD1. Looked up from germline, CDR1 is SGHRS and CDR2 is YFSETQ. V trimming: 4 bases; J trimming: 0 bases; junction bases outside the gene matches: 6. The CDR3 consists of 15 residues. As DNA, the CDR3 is TGCGCCAGCAGCATGCAGACAGGGTTGAACACTGAAGCTTTCTTT. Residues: CASSMQTGLNTEAFF. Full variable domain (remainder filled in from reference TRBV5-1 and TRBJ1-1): KAGVTQTPRYLIKTRGQQVTLSCSPISGHRSVSWYQQTPGQGLQFLFEYFSETQRNKGNFPGRFSGRQFSNSRSEMNVSTLELGDSALYLCASSMQTGLNTEAFFGQGTRLTVV.